What follows are 21 T cell receptor beta chains derived from one specimen sequenced in a study of T cell changes during pregnancy in multiple sclerosis. Method: immunoSEQ multiplex PCR; TCRdb's copy keeps in-frame clones and lacks some. This sample has around 130,000 clones; roughly 92% occur once, and the top ten carry roughly 5.7%. The material was peripheral blood, obtained before pregnancy. The receptors shown here come from a female donor with multiple sclerosis, enrolled in a pregnancy study.

The V and J genes are TRBV12-2 and TRBJ1-5; the DNA was not compared with TRBD1, the D call given in the table. TRBV12-2 is marked as a pseudogene. The CDR3 covers 17 residues. The CDR3 coding sequence is TGTGCAAGTCGCTTAACCGTTGAGTGGCAGGGCTATCAGCCCCAGCATTTT. Encoded protein: CASRLTVEWQGYQPQHF.

The chain recombines TRBV18 with TRBJ2-1; D may be TRBD1 (5 bases). The CDR3 runs to 13 residues. The germline CDR1 and CDR2 sequences are KGHSH and LQKENI. V dropped 5 bases and J dropped 9 bases, with 14 bases sitting between them. The CDR3 is CASSGIDQGEQFF. The CDR3 bases are TGTGCCAGCTCAGGGATCGACCAGGGTGAGCAGTTCTTC.

The CDR3 DNA reads TGTGCCAGCGGAGAGGTAGAGCAGTTCTTC. It specifies CASGEVEQFF. This chain joins TRBV27 and TRBJ2-1; D unresolved. Germline lookup yields CDR1 MNHEY and CDR2 SMNVEV (reference sequence). The CDR3 runs 10 residues. V was pared by 8 bases and J by 10 bases, with 9 bases between.

The chain employs TRBV19 and TRBJ2-5; the D gene is possibly TRBD1 (5 bases). Trimming pared 0 bases from V and 5 bases from J, leaving 13 bases between. Germline assignment: CDR1 LNHDA and CDR2 SQIVND (reference sequence). The CDR3 is 15 residues long. DNA for the CDR3: TGTGCCAGTAGTATAGATTCAGGGATGGTTGAGACCCAGTACTTC. Its protein is CASSIDSGMVETQYF.

V gene TRBV13 combines with J gene TRBJ2-3; 8 bases match TRBD1. The CDR3 is 14 residues long. V lost 5 bases and J lost 1; bases outside the gene matches: 2. The V gene's germline CDR1 is PRHDT and CDR2 FYEKMQ (reference sequence). Written as DNA, the CDR3 is TGTGCCAGCAGCCCGACAGGGGGCACAGATACGCAGTATTTT. Translated, it gives CASSPTGGTDTQYF.

This clone was found once. The rearrangement uses TRBV5-4 and TRBJ2-4, with 10 bases matching TRBD2. The germline V gene has CDR1 SGHNT and CDR2 YYREEE (reference sequence). The CDR3 is 14 residues long. After removal of 1 base from V and 10 bases from J, the junction contained 5 bases not matched to a gene. For the CDR3, the DNA is TGTGCCAGCAGCTTGTCTCTAGCGGGAGAAATTCAGTACTTC. Its translation is CASSLSLAGEIQYF.

V usage is TRBV28 and J usage is TRBJ1-2; maybe TRBD1 (5 bases). This CDR3 has 13 residues. Trimming pared 5 bases from V and 4 bases from J, leaving 11 bases between. Germline values: CDR1 MDHEN, CDR2 SYDVKM. This CDR3 reads CASSRQRSYGYTF. CDR3 nucleotides: TGTGCCAGCAGTAGACAGAGATCCTATGGCTACACCTTC.

V and J are TRBV2 and TRBJ1-6; weak D call: TRBD1 (6 bases). The CDR3 extends over 16 amino acids. The V end was cut by 7 bases, the J end by 10 bases, with 23 bases between. Germline assignment: CDR1 SNHLY and CDR2 FYNNEI. This CDR3 is CASTIQGRGRGSPLHF. CDR3 bases: TGTGCCAGCACGATCCAAGGGAGGGGAAGGGGGTCACCCCTCCACTTT.

The rearrangement links TRBV5-1 to TRBJ1-6; 8 nucleotides agree with TRBD1. The CDR3 has 15 residues. Germline V gene lookup returns CDR1 SGHRS and CDR2 YFSETQ. The ends lost 4 bases at V and 5 bases at J; junction bases unmatched: 5. The CDR3 region has the DNA TGCGCCAGCAGCCCCCAGGGGGCGGATAATTCACCCCTCCACTTT. It is translated as CASSPQGADNSPLHF.

The J gene is TRBJ1-2, the V gene TRBV5-4; 12 positions agree with TRBD1. The germline V gene has CDR1 SGHNT and CDR2 YYREEE (reference sequence). The CDR3 length is 19 residues. The V segment lost 0 bases and the J segment 3 bases; nucleotides outside the gene matches: 12. CDR3 in amino acids: CASSLDQGPGQGAYYGYTF. CDR3 bases: TGTGCCAGCAGCTTGGACCAGGGACCGGGACAGGGGGCATACTATGGCTACACCTTC.

The chain has TRBV6-5 and TRBJ1-1, with TRBD1 matching over 9 bases. Germline V gene data show CDR1 as MNHEY and CDR2 as SVGAGI. V shed 8 bases and J 9 bases; nucleotides not matched to a gene: 16. This CDR3 comprises 15 residues. As DNA, the CDR3 is TGTGCCAGCGGTGGAGGTAGGACAGGGGATAAAAAAGCTTTCTTT. This encodes CASGGGRTGDKKAFF.

V gene TRBV18 combines with J gene TRBJ2-7; D is possibly TRBD1 (5 bases). The CDR3 has 15 amino acids. V shed 2 bases and J shed 3 bases, with 14 bases lying between them. The V gene's germline CDR1 is KGHSH and CDR2 LQKENI. CDR3 loop: CASSPRGPDGYEQYF. For the CDR3, the DNA is TGTGCCAGCTCACCAAGGGGCCCGGATGGCTACGAGCAGTACTTC.

The chain carries TRBV5-6 and TRBJ2-2, with D unresolved. Between the trimmed V and J ends, which lost 4 bases and 4 bases, there was a span of 8 bases. The CDR3 is 13 amino acids. Germline CDR1 is SGHDT and CDR2 is YYEEEE. CDR3 nucleotides: TGTGCCAGCAGCCCCCGGTCCACCGGGGAGCTGTTTTTT. This sequence encodes CASSPRSTGELFF.

The chain couples TRBV5-4 to TRBJ2-1; 13 bases align to TRBD2. The CDR3 is 16 amino acids. Germline V lookup: CDR1 SGHNT, CDR2 YYREEE (reference sequence). V shed 4 bases and J 9 bases; nucleotides not matched to a gene: 10. The CDR3 sequence is CASSVGLAGSMGEQFF. The CDR3 coding sequence is TGTGCCAGCAGCGTGGGACTAGCGGGGTCCATGGGTGAGCAGTTCTTC.

The V and J genes are TRBV27 and TRBJ2-5; TRBD2 agrees at 8 bases. Germline assignment: CDR1 MNHEY and CDR2 SMNVEV (reference sequence). This CDR3 comprises 16 residues. V lost 2 bases, J lost 5 bases, and 10 bases stayed unmatched. DNA for the CDR3: TGTGCCAGCAGTTTAGTGGGACGCGGGGGGAGGGAGACCCAGTACTTC. Amino acids: CASSLVGRGGRETQYF.

This clone was counted between two and nine times. V usage is TRBV28 and J usage is TRBJ2-1; tentative D call: TRBD1 (6 bases). This CDR3 is built from 11 residues. CDR1 MDHEN and CDR2 SYDVKM come from the germline V gene. Trimming pared 6 bases from V and 6 bases from J, leaving 6 bases between. Here the CDR3 reads CASRDSNEQFF. The CDR3 bases are TGTGCCAGCAGGGACAGCAATGAGCAGTTCTTC. The entire variable domain, with the rest obtained from reference TRBV28 and TRBJ2-1, is as follows: DVKVTQSSRYLVKRTGEKVFLECVQDMDHENMFWYRQDPGLGLRLIYFSYDVKMKEKGDIPEGYSVSREKKERFSLILESASTNQTSMYLCASRDSNEQFFGPGTRLTVL.

The rearrangement uses TRBV27 and TRBJ2-3; 9 nucleotides match TRBD1. Looked up from germline, CDR1 is MNHEY and CDR2 is SMNVEV (reference sequence). J lost 4 bases, V lost 6 bases, and 8 bases had no gene match. CDR3 length: 15 amino acids. CDR3 coding DNA: TGTGCCAGCAGCCTCACAGGGGGCGGAGCAGATACGCAGTATTTT. This translates into CASSLTGGGADTQYF.

This chain joins TRBV5-5 and TRBJ2-6, with D possibly matching TRBD2 (5 bases). Germline lookup yields CDR1 SGHKS and CDR2 YYEKEE (reference sequence). The CDR3 runs 18 residues. With 2 bases removed from V and 0 bases from J, the gap between germline ends came to 15 bases. This CDR3 reads CASSFLDGILSGANVLTF. CDR3 nucleotide sequence: TGTGCCAGCAGCTTTCTTGACGGGATACTCTCTGGGGCCAACGTCCTGACTTTC. Using reference TRBV5-5 and TRBJ2-6 for the parts outside the CDR3, the full variable domain is DAGVTQSPTHLIKTRGQQVTLRCSPISGHKSVSWYQQVLGQGPQFIFQYYEKEERGRGNFPDRFSARQFPNYSSELNVNALLLGDSALYLCASSFLDGILSGANVLTFGAGSRLTVL.

The V call is TRBV30, the J call TRBJ2-7; TRBD1 aligns across 7 bases. The CDR3 has 14 residues. CDR1 and CDR2 from the germline V gene are GTSNPN and SVGIG (reference sequence). Trimming at V came to 2 bases and at J to 6 bases, leaving 10 bases not matched to a gene. The CDR3 loop is CAWSRQGGLGEQYF. The CDR3 DNA reads as TGTGCCTGGAGTAGACAGGGCGGGTTGGGCGAGCAGTACTTC.

Details on this clone: Other nucleotide sequences in the sample specify the same CDR3. This chain joins TRBV9 and TRBJ2-3, with no clear D. Germline CDR1 is SGDLS and CDR2 is YYNGEE. The CDR3 runs 13 residues. V was shortened by 2 bases and J by 0 bases, with 4 bases between the two germline ends. CDR3 bases: TGTGCCAGCAGCGTGGCTAGCACAGATACGCAGTATTTT. Translation: CASSVASTDTQYF.

The J gene is TRBJ1-5, the V gene TRBV15, with D perhaps TRBD1 (5 bases). With 10 bases removed from V and 6 bases from J, the gap between germline ends came to 13 bases. Germline CDR1 reads LNHNV; CDR2 reads YYDKDF (reference sequence). This CDR3 comprises 12 residues. CDR3 residues: CAIGDGSQPQHF. For the CDR3, the DNA is TGTGCCATCGGGGACGGGAGTCAGCCCCAGCATTTT.